The clone carrying this T cell receptor beta chain came up a few times. Original analysis: Amplification of reference gene primers provided the estimated nucleated cell counts. Some clones are missing from TCRdb's copy, which holds only in-frame ones; the method was immunoSEQ multiplex PCR. That table gives V, J and clone size, and the DNA gave D and trimming. The table lists more than 65,000 clones, approximately 80% of them singletons. This sample is drawn from a study of blood T cell repertoires in COVID-19. Study context: Sample material is recorded as cDNA or gDNA derived from T cells, B-cell-depleted T cells, or PBMCs.

Per germline, CDR1 LNHDA and CDR2 SQIVND (reference sequence). V shed 5 bases, J shed 4 bases, and the junction held 9 bases outside the gene matches. The CDR3 totals 16 residues. This chain connects TRBV19 to TRBJ2-5; 11 bases match TRBD2. The source is a man between 60 and 70 years old with active or convalescent COVID-19. Material: peripheral blood. The CDR3 here is CASSGLAGGPVETQYF. CDR3 DNA: TGTGCCAGTAGTGGATTAGCGGGGGGGCCGGTAGAGACCCAGTACTTC.